Each of the 26 T cell receptor beta chains below was sequenced from the same sample in a study of shared clonotypes between healthy human individuals. Data came from immunoSEQ multiplex PCR; TCRdb stores just in-frame clones and leaves some out. There are approximately 2.5 million clones in the sample; approximately 92% occur only once, and about 0.13% lies in the top ten. The sample comprised naive CD4+ T cells sorted from blood. The subset was: CD45RA+ positively selected. The source is a man between 18 and 35 years old in good health.

The chain employs TRBV6-1 and TRBJ2-5, with no clear D. The CDR3 has 14 amino acids. Germline CDR1 and CDR2: MNHNS and SASEGT. V was clipped by 6 bases and J by 4 bases, with 15 bases between them. The CDR3 DNA follows: TGTGCCAGCAGACTTGAGCCCAGAGGAGAGACCCAGTACTTC. Its protein is CASRLEPRGETQYF.

The rearrangement uses TRBV7-3 and TRBJ2-1; D unresolved. This CDR3 spans 11 amino acids. Germline V gene data show CDR1 as SGHTA and CDR2 as FQGTGA. Trimming stripped 5 bases from V and 12 bases from J, with 11 bases between. The CDR3 here is CASSPGSRQFF. CDR3 nucleotides: TGTGCCAGCAGCCCAGGTAGCAGGCAGTTCTTC.

This rearrangement joins TRBV2 to TRBJ2-5; D possibly corresponds to TRBD2 (6 bases). Germline lookup yields CDR1 SNHLY and CDR2 FYNNEI. This CDR3 region has 15 residues. The ends were cut back, 8 bases at V and 1 base at J, with 17 bases in the middle. As DNA, the CDR3 is TGTGCCAGCCTCACGGGAGTAGACCCCCAAGAGACCCAGTACTTC. Protein sequence: CASLTGVDPQETQYF.

With regard to this clone: In the same sample, other DNA sequences code for this CDR3. V usage is TRBV6-5 and J usage is TRBJ1-6, with D unclear. The CDR3 contains 15 residues. With 0 bases removed from V and 7 bases from J, the gap between germline ends came to 10 bases. Germline lookup yields CDR1 MNHEY and CDR2 SVGAGI. Here the CDR3 DNA reads TGTGCCAGCAGTTACTCCGACTCCAAGAATTCACCCCTCCACTTT. Its translation: CASSYSDSKNSPLHF.

For the CDR3, the DNA is TGTGCCAGCGGGAGCCAGTCGGGACAGCCCCAGCATTTT. Its translation is CASGSQSGQPQHF. This chain uses TRBV2 with TRBJ1-5, with D hard to call. V lost 8 bases, J lost 7 bases, and 15 bases lay in between. This CDR3 has 13 amino acids. CDR1 SNHLY and CDR2 FYNNEI come from the germline V gene.

Only a few counts were recorded for this clone. The same CDR3 also results from other DNA sequences found in this sample. The V call is TRBV6-1, the J call TRBJ1-2; perhaps TRBD1 as D (5 bases). Germline V gene data show CDR1 as MNHNS and CDR2 as SASEGT. V was clipped by 2 bases and J by 5 bases, with 9 bases between them. This CDR3 region has 13 residues. CDR3 nucleotides: TGTGCCAGCAGTGAACGACAGAATTATGGCTACACCTTC. This encodes CASSERQNYGYTF.

This sequence joins TRBV7-3 and TRBJ2-1; 10 bases are shared with TRBD2. This CDR3 spans 17 amino acids. The junction had 8 bases not matched to a gene; V was cut back by 6 bases and J by 0 bases. Germline V gene data show CDR1 as SGHTA and CDR2 as FQGTGA. The CDR3 coding sequence is TGTGCCAGCAGTCCAACTAGCGGGGCCGGCTCCTACAATGAGCAGTTCTTC. Translated: CASSPTSGAGSYNEQFF.

The chain employs TRBV27 and TRBJ2-7, with 8 positions matching TRBD1. This CDR3 contains 14 residues. Germline V CDR1 and CDR2: MNHEY, SMNVEV (reference sequence). The trim removed 4 bases at V and 5 bases at J, leaving 7 bases unmatched. CDR3 bases: TGTGCCAGCAGTTCCTCGACAGGGGTGGACGAGCAGTACTTC. This translates into CASSSSTGVDEQYF.

Remarks on this clone: The same CDR3 also results from other DNA sequences found in this sample. The chain couples TRBV12-5 to TRBJ2-2; a possible D gene is TRBD1 (5 bases). The germline gives CDR1 LGHNT, CDR2 FRNRAP. The CDR3 is 15 residues long. The V end was cut by 3 bases, the J end by 1 base, with 9 bases between. The CDR3 loop is CASGLGQGNTGELFF. The CDR3 DNA follows: TGTGCTAGTGGTTTAGGGCAGGGGAACACCGGGGAGCTGTTTTTT.

The chain has TRBV19 and TRBJ2-7; no definite D call. Germline CDR1 reads LNHDA; CDR2 reads SQIVND (reference sequence). This CDR3 region has 11 residues. Between the trimmed V and J ends, which lost 7 bases and 3 bases, there was a span of 7 bases. The CDR3 sequence: CASTRRYEQYF. CDR3 in DNA: TGTGCCAGTACCCGACGCTACGAGCAGTACTTC. Full variable domain (outside the CDR3, taken from reference TRBV19 and TRBJ2-7): DGGITQSPKYLFRKEGQNVTLSCEQNLNHDAMYWYRQDPGQGLRLIYYSQIVNDFQKGDIAEGYSVSREKKESFPLTVTSAQKNPTAFYLCASTRRYEQYFGPGTRLTVT.

V gene TRBV7-2 combines with J gene TRBJ2-7; TRBD1 matches at 8 bases. The CDR3 has 15 amino acids. The trim removed 5 bases at V and 3 bases at J, leaving 9 bases unmatched. CDR1 SGHTA and CDR2 FQGNSA come from the germline V gene. CDR3: CASSPDRGSFYEQYF. Here the CDR3 DNA reads TGTGCCAGCAGCCCTGACAGGGGCAGCTTCTACGAGCAGTACTTC.

The chain links TRBV11-1 to TRBJ1-5; D remains unclear. V lost 3 bases and J lost 6, with 12 bases in between. This CDR3 is built from 14 residues. In germline, CDR1 is SGHAT, CDR2 FQDESV (reference sequence). Here the CDR3 DNA reads TGTGCCAGCAGCTTCGGCAGTGAGGTTCAGCCCCAGCATTTT. Its translation: CASSFGSEVQPQHF. Variable domain in full (rest from reference TRBV11-1 and TRBJ1-5): EAEVAQSPRYKITEKSQAVAFWCDPISGHATLYWYRQILGQGPELLVQFQDESVVDDSQLPKDRFSAERLKGVDSTLKIQPAELGDSAMYLCASSFGSEVQPQHFGDGTRLSIL.

The chain employs TRBV18 and TRBJ2-6, with a weak D call TRBD2 (6 bases). The CDR3 is 16 residues long. Deletions cut 5 bases from V and 4 bases from J, with 15 bases between. The germline V gene encodes CDR1 KGHSH and CDR2 LQKENI. The CDR3 region has the DNA TGTGCCAGCTCAACCCTGGCGGGAACCGGGGCCAACGTCCTGACTTTC. Protein sequence: CASSTLAGTGANVLTF.

The chain combines TRBV5-5 with TRBJ1-1; 7 positions agree with TRBD1. V was clipped by 2 bases and J by 0 bases; unmatched bases: 4. Germline lookup yields CDR1 SGHKS and CDR2 YYEKEE (reference sequence). The CDR3 is made up of 15 amino acids. The DNA for the CDR3 is TGTGCCAGCAGCTTACAGGGGATTATGAACACTGAAGCTTTCTTT. This sequence encodes CASSLQGIMNTEAFF.

This clone was observed a few times. The chain is built from TRBV6-1 and TRBJ1-6, with D unresolved. Germline V gives CDR1 MNHNS, CDR2 SASEGT. The CDR3 runs 14 residues. The V gene lost 3 bases and the J gene lost 7 bases, with 10 bases spanning the gap. This chain's CDR3 is CASSDAGGNSPLHF. The DNA for the CDR3 is TGTGCCAGCAGTGACGCGGGAGGAAATTCACCCCTCCACTTT.

V gene TRBV5-1 combines with J gene TRBJ2-5, with D tentatively TRBD1 (5 bases). V lost 4 bases and J lost 2, with 15 bases in between. Germline V CDR1 and CDR2: SGHRS, YFSETQ. The CDR3 totals 15 residues. CDR3 bases: TGCGCCAGCAGCGACTCGCAGGGTCCACAAGAGACCCAGTACTTC. Amino acid sequence: CASSDSQGPQETQYF.

Remarks on this clone: Other DNA sequences of this sample code for an identical CDR3. The chain joins TRBV5-1 to TRBJ2-1; D unresolved. The CDR3 is 16 residues long. V shed 0 bases and J shed 0 bases, with 10 bases lying between them. CDR1 and CDR2 (germline): SGHRS, YFSETQ. As DNA, the CDR3 is TGCGCCAGCAGCTTGGGTGGCCAGAGCTCCTACAATGAGCAGTTCTTC. This translates into CASSLGGQSSYNEQFF.

The chain carries TRBV5-4 and TRBJ2-2, with TRBD2 matching over 10 bases. The V gene end was trimmed by 9 bases and the J gene end by 6 bases; junction bases not matched to a gene: 14. The CDR3 covers 16 residues. Germline assignment: CDR1 SGHNT and CDR2 YYREEE (reference sequence). CDR3 DNA sequence: TGTGCCACTTCCCGCTCCGGGACTAGCGTCCCCGGGGAGCTGTTTTTT. It codes for CATSRSGTSVPGELFF.

This chain uses TRBV7-2 with TRBJ1-3; no clear D. Germline CDR1 reads SGHTA; CDR2 reads FQGNSA. This CDR3 comprises 16 residues. Trimming stripped 5 bases from V and 0 bases from J, with 14 bases between. The CDR3 region is CASSPRLPNSGNTIYF. The CDR3 nucleotides are TGTGCCAGCAGCCCAAGACTCCCCAACTCTGGAAACACCATATATTTT.

Turning to this clone: Other DNA sequences in the same sample also yield this CDR3. J is TRBJ2-3 and V is TRBV9; perhaps TRBD2 as D (6 bases). Trimming took off 0 bases at V and 1 base at J, with 9 bases between the two ends. Per the germline V gene, CDR1 is SGDLS and CDR2 is YYNGEE. This CDR3 region has 15 residues. CDR3 sequence reads: CASSVGTGGTDTQYF. The CDR3 DNA follows: TGTGCCAGCAGCGTAGGGACGGGGGGCACAGATACGCAGTATTTT.

The chain couples TRBV4-1 to TRBJ1-2, with no clear D. The CDR3 runs to 14 residues. Germline V gene sequence: CDR1 MGHRA, CDR2 YSYEKL. The V end was cut by 0 bases, the J end by 4 bases, with 9 bases between. In DNA form, the CDR3 reads TGCGCCAGCAGCCAAGACCCCAGGACCTATGGCTACACCTTC. Residues: CASSQDPRTYGYTF.

Comments on this clone: Its ends do not fully match the called genes, so a read error is possible. This chain connects TRBV7-7 to TRBJ2-5; 10 nucleotides agree with TRBD1. Germline CDR1 SSHAT, CDR2 FNYEAQ (reference sequence). This CDR3 comprises 15 residues. CDR3 sequence (DNA): TGTGCTAGCAGCTGGAGGACAGGGGGTGTAGAGACCCAGTACTTC. Amino acids: CASSWRTGGVETQYF.

The count of this clone is one. The CDR3 nucleotides read TGTGCCAGCAGTGATTTGGGACTAGCCAAAAACATTCAGTACTTC. Amino acid sequence: CASSDLGLAKNIQYF. This sequence joins TRBV2 and TRBJ2-4; tentatively, D is TRBD2 (6 bases). Looked up from germline, CDR1 is SNHLY and CDR2 is FYNNEI. V lost 3 bases and J lost 0, with 9 bases in between. The CDR3 consists of 15 residues.

This chain joins TRBV7-2 and TRBJ1-5, with a weak D call TRBD1 (6 bases). Trimming removed 4 bases at V and 4 bases at J, with 17 bases between. Germline assignment: CDR1 SGHTA and CDR2 FQGNSA. The CDR3 totals 16 residues. The CDR3 is CASSSGLKGGNQPQHF. Here the CDR3 DNA reads TGTGCCAGCAGCTCCGGACTGAAAGGGGGTAATCAGCCCCAGCATTTT.

Turning to this clone: In the same sample, other DNA sequences code for this CDR3. The chain couples TRBV18 to TRBJ1-6, with D unclear. The V gene's germline CDR1 is KGHSH and CDR2 LQKENI. V was trimmed by 0 bases and J by 5 bases, leaving 8 bases between them. The CDR3 contains 15 residues. The chain's CDR3 is CASSPPGGDNSPLHF. CDR3 in DNA: TGTGCCAGCTCACCACCCGGCGGAGATAATTCACCCCTCCACTTT.

The chain is built from TRBV30 and TRBJ2-1; D gene ambiguous. Trimming took off 4 bases at V and 7 bases at J, with 14 bases between the two ends. The CDR3 spans 13 residues. Germline loops: CDR1 GTSNPN, CDR2 SVGIG (reference sequence). Here the CDR3 reads CAWTRGQPNEQFF. DNA for the CDR3: TGTGCCTGGACGAGAGGTCAGCCTAATGAGCAGTTCTTC.